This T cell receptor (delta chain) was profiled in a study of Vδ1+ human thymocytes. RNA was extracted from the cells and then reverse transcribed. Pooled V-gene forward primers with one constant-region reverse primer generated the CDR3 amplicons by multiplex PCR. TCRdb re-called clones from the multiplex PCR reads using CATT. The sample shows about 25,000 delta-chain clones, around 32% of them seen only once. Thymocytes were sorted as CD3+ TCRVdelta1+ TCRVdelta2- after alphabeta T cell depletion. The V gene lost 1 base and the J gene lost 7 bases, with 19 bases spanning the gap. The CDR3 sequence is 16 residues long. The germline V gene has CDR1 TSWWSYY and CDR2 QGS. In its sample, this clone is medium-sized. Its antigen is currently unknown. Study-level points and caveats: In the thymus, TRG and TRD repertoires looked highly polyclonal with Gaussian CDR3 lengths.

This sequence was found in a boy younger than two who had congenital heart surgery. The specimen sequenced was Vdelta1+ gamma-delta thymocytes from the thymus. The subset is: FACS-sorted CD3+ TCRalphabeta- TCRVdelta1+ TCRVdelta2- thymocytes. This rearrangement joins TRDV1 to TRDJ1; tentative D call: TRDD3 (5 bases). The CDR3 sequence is CALGEPTAPPGGKLIF. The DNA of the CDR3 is TGTGCTCTTGGGGAACCTACGGCTCCCCCGGGGGGTAAACTCATCTTT.